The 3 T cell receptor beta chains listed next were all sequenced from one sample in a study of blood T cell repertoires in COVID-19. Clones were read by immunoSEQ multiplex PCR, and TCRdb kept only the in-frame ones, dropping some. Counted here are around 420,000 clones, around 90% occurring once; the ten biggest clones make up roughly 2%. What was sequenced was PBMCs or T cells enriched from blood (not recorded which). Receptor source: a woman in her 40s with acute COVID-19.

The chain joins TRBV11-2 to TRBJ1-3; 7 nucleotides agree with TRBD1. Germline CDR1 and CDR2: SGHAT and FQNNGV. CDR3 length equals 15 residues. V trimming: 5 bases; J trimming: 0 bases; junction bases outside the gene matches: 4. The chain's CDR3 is CASSRTGSSGNTIYF. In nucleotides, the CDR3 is TGTGCCAGCAGCCGGACAGGAAGCTCTGGAAACACCATATATTTT.

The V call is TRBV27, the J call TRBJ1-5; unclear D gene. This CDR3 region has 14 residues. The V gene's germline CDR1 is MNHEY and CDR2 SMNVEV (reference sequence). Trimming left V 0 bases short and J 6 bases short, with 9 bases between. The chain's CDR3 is CASSLSARSQPQHF. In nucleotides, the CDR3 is TGTGCCAGCAGTTTATCGGCACGGAGTCAGCCCCAGCATTTT.

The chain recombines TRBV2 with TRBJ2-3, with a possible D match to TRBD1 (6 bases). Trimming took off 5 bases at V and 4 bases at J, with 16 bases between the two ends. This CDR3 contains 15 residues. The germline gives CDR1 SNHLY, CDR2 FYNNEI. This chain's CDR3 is CASSNGRGPADTQYF. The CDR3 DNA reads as TGTGCCAGCAGTAATGGCAGGGGACCGGCAGATACGCAGTATTTT.